These T cell receptor beta chains were read from a single sample in a study of CD8+ T cells in alopecia areata. Sequenced by immunoSEQ multiplex PCR; TCRdb stores in-frame clones only, minus some. The table has about 190,000 clones, 64% seen once. Sample: CD4+ T cells sorted from blood, taken at roughly week 49, from a patient treated with tofacitinib. The source is a human donor with alopecia areata. Each CDR3 is given with its conserved first and last residue. A D gene is named only where the DNA matches it firmly. The size of a clone is reported for some rows only, either as once, few or many, or as a class for expanded clones.

TRBJ2-1,.,TRBV19,.,TGTGCCAGTAGTATACCGACCGTCGACACCCAGAACAATGAGCAGTTCTTC,CASSIPTVDTQNNEQFF
TRBJ2-7,once,TRBV5-1,.,TGCGCCAGCAGCTTGGAGGGTTCCTACGAGCAGTACTTC,CASSLEGSYEQYF
TRBJ2-5,.,TRBV5-1,.,TGCGCCAGCAGGAACGAGGCCGAGACCCAGTACTTC,CASRNEAETQYF
TRBJ1-3,.,TRBV4-3,.,TGCGCCAGCAGCCAAGATCACGGGAGATGGGGAAACACCATATATTTT,CASSQDHGRWGNTIYF
TRBJ2-5,.,TRBV9,.,TGTGCCAGCAGCCCCACAGGGATCCAAGAGACCCAGTACTTC,CASSPTGIQETQYF
TRBJ1-1,.,TRBV7-2,.,TGTGCCAGCAGCTCGGGACCCGGGGGAACTGAAGCTTTCTTT,CASSSGPGGTEAFF
TRBJ2-2,.,TRBV5-6,.,TGTGCCAGCAGCCGAGACGGGGAGCTGTTTTTT,CASSRDGELFF
TRBJ2-7,.,TRBV30,.,TGTGCCTGGAGCACAGGGACCGGGGAGCAGTACTTC,CAWSTGTGEQYF
TRBJ1-1,.,TRBV30,.,TGTGCCTGGAGTACCGGGCGTGGCACTGAAGCTTTCTTT,CAWSTGRGTEAFF
TRBJ2-1,.,TRBV6-5,.,TGTGCCAGCAGTCCCTCGGGGACCCACGGTGAGCAGTTCTTC,CASSPSGTHGEQFF
TRBJ1-1,.,TRBV30,.,TGTGCCTGGAGTGTAGGGGGTGTAGCTTTCTTT,CAWSVGGVAFF
TRBJ2-2,.,TRBV15,.,TGTGCCACCAGCAGAGATCGGGCCGGGGAGCTGTTTTTT,CATSRDRAGELFF
TRBJ2-5,.,TRBV11-2,TRBD2,TGTGCCAGCAGCTTATGGGGAGCGGGGGAAACGAAGACCCAGTACTTC,CASSLWGAGETKTQYF
TRBJ2-3,.,TRBV2,.,TGTGCCAGCAGTGAAGTTCGAGGAGATACGCAGTATTTT,CASSEVRGDTQYF
TRBJ2-5,.,TRBV5-1,.,TGCGCCAGCAGCTTGACAGGGGGGGTCCGTGAGACCCAGTACTTC,CASSLTGGVRETQYF
TRBJ2-1,.,TRBV11-3,.,TGTGCCAGCAGCTTACCAGGGGACAATGAGCAGTTCTTC,CASSLPGDNEQFF
TRBJ1-1,.,TRBV29-1,.,TGCAGCGGGGGGACATCTGAAGCTTTCTTT,CSGGTSEAFF
TRBJ1-5,few,TRBV29-1,.,TGCAGCGTTGCCGGGGACAATCAGCCCCAGCATTTT,CSVAGDNQPQHF
TRBJ1-3,few,TRBV10-3,.,TGTGCCATCAGTGAGTTCCGGTCAGGGTATTCTGGAAACACCATATATTTT,CAISEFRSGYSGNTIYF
TRBJ2-2,.,TRBV5-1,.,TGCGCCAGCAGAATTGGACAGTCGAACACCGGGGAGCTGTTTTTT,CASRIGQSNTGELFF
TRBJ1-4,.,TRBV30,.,TGTGCCGGAGGGGTGCTGGGAAAACTGTTTTTT,CAGGVLGKLFF
TRBJ2-5,.,TRBV14,TRBD1,TGTGCCAGCAGCCAAGGACAGGGGGGACAAGAGACCCAGTACTTC,CASSQGQGGQETQYF
TRBJ2-5,.,TRBV4-3,.,TGCGCCAGCAGCCTGGGGGCGGGGTCGCAAGAGACCCAGTACTTC,CASSLGAGSQETQYF
TRBJ1-1,.,TRBV7-8,TRBD1,TGTGCCACCAAGCCAACGGCACAGGGGAGGAACACTGAAGCTTTCTTT,CATKPTAQGRNTEAFF
TRBJ2-6,.,TRBV30,TRBD1,TGTGCCTGGAAATCTAGACAGGGGGCACGCTCTGGGGCCAACGTCCTGACTTTC,CAWKSRQGARSGANVLTF
TRBJ1-1,.,TRBV30,.,TGTGCCTGGAGGGACTTCCCGGCCACTGAAGCTTTCTTT,CAWRDFPATEAFF
TRBJ1-1,.,TRBV7-2,TRBD1,TGTGCCAGCAGCTTGGGACAGGGAAATGGTGAAGCTTTCTTT,CASSLGQGNGEAFF
TRBJ1-2,.,TRBV30,TRBD1,TGTGCCTGGAGCGCGGACAGGAACTATGGCTACACCTTC,CAWSADRNYGYTF
TRBJ2-1,.,TRBV5-4,.,TGTGCCAGCAGCTTGGGGGGTCCTACCACTAATGAGCAGTTCTTC,CASSLGGPTTNEQFF
TRBJ2-7,.,TRBV29-1,.,TGCAGCGTTTTGGGGAGCGACGAGCAGTACTTC,CSVLGSDEQYF
TRBJ2-1,.,TRBV29-1,TRBD2,TGCAGCGTTGAGAAACTAGCGGGGGACCAGTTCTTC,CSVEKLAGDQFF
TRBJ2-3,few,TRBV29-1,TRBD2,TGCAGCGTTGAAATAGTAGCGGGGGTCACAGATACGCAGTATTTT,CSVEIVAGVTDTQYF
TRBJ1-6,.,TRBV30,.,TGTGCCTGGAGTCAGACTACTTCACCCCTCCACTTT,CAWSQTTSPLHF
TRBJ2-5,.,TRBV29-1,TRBD2,TGCAGCGTTGATCTCGCGGGGGGGGGTCAAGAGACCCAGTACTTC,CSVDLAGGGQETQYF
TRBJ1-1,.,TRBV5-1,TRBD1,TGCGCCAGCAGTCTTACAGGGGGGACTGAAGCTTTCTTT,CASSLTGGTEAFF
TRBJ2-2,once,TRBV30,.,TGTGCCTGGAGTAGCCACGTACGGGAGGAGCTGTTTTTT,CAWSSHVREELFF
TRBJ1-6,.,TRBV7-2,.,TGTGCCAGCAGCCGGGCGGCCACTGGCTCCTATAATTCACCCCTCCACTTT,CASSRAATGSYNSPLHF
TRBJ1-2,.,TRBV18,.,TGTGCCAGCTCACCATCACACTATGGCTACACCTTC,CASSPSHYGYTF
TRBJ1-1,.,TRBV29-1,.,TGCAGCGTTGAGTTCGGCCTGAGGACTGAAGCTTTCTTT,CSVEFGLRTEAFF
TRBJ1-4,.,TRBV25-1,TRBD1,TGTGCCAGCAGTGAGAAGGGACAGTTTAATGAAAAACTGTTTTTT,CASSEKGQFNEKLFF
TRBJ1-1,.,TRBV5-1,.,TGCGCCAGCAGCTTGGGGGTAGACACTGAAGCTTTCTTT,CASSLGVDTEAFF
TRBJ2-3,.,TRBV7-3,.,TGTGCCAGCAGCTTAAAGGCGGAATTCACAGATACGCAGTATTTT,CASSLKAEFTDTQYF
TRBJ2-3,.,TRBV7-2,TRBD2,TGTGCCAGCAGCCTCTTAGCGGGGGGTTCCGGAGATACGCAGTATTTT,CASSLLAGGSGDTQYF
TRBJ2-6,.,TRBV7-9,.,TGTGCCAGCAACCCCGACCTTTCTGGGGCCAACGTCCTGACTTTC,CASNPDLSGANVLTF
TRBJ1-2,.,TRBV7-2,TRBD1,TGTGCCAGCAGACAAGGGGACAGGGCCAGTGGCTACACCTTC,CASRQGDRASGYTF
TRBJ2-3,.,TRBV7-8,.,TGTGCCAGCAGCTCGACCCCGGGTCTGGCCCCAGATACGCAGTATTTT,CASSSTPGLAPDTQYF
TRBJ1-2,many,TRBV14,TRBD1,TGTGCCAGCAGCCAAGCCAGGGGGCTTGGCTACACCTTC,CASSQARGLGYTF
TRBJ1-1,.,TRBV2,.,TGTGCCAGCTCCGCACAGGGACCCCAGGAAGCTTTCTTT,CASSAQGPQEAFF
TRBJ2-5,medium-sized,TRBV7-9,.,TGTGCCAGCAGCTTAACCCTTGGGGGTGGCGAGACCCAGTACTTC,CASSLTLGGGETQYF